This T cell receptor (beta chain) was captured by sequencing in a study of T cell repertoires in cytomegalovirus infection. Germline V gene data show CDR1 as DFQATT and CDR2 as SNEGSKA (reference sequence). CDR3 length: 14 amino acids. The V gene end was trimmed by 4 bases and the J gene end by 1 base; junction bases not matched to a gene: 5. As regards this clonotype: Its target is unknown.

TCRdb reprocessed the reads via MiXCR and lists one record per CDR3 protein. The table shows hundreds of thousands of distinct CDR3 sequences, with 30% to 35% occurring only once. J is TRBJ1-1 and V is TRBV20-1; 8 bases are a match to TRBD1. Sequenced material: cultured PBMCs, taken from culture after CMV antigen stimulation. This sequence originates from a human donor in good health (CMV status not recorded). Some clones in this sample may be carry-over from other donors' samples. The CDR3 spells CSATRRGRNTEAFF. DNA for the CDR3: TGCAGTGCTACCCGCAGGGGGCGGAACACTGAAGCTTTCTTT.